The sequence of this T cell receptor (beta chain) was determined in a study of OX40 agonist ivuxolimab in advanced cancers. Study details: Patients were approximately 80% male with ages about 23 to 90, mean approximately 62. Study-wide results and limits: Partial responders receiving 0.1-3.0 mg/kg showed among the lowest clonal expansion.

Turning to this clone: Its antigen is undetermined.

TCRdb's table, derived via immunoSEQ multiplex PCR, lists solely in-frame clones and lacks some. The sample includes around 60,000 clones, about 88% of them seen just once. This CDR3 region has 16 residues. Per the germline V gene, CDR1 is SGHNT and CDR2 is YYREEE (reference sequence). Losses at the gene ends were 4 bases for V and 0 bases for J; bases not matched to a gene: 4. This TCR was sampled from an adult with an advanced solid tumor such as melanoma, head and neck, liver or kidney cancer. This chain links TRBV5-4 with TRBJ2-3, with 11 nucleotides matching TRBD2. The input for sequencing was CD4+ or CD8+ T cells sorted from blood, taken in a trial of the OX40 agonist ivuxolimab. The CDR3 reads CASSKGLAGSTDTQYF. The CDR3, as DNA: TGTGCCAGCAGCAAAGGACTAGCGGGCAGCACAGATACGCAGTATTTT.